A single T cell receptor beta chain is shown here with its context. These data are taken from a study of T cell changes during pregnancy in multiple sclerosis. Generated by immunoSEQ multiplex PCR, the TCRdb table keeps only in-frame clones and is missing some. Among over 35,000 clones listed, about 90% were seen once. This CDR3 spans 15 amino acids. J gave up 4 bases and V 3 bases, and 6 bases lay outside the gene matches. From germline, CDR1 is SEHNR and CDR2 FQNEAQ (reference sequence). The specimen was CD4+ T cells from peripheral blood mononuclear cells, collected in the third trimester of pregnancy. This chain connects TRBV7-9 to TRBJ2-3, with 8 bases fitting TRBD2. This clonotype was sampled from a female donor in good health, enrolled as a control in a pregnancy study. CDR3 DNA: TGTGCCAGCAGCTTTTTAGCGGGGTACCCAGATACGCAGTATTTT. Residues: CASSFLAGYPDTQYF.